Shown below are 17 T cell receptor beta chains from a single sample sequenced in a study of a mutant IDH1 vaccine in newly diagnosed glioma. Sequencing was performed with immunoSEQ multiplex PCR; in TCRdb, only in-frame clones are kept and a portion is missing. The table records about 38,000 clones, roughly 74% of them present only once. The time point: week 5, during vaccination. What each vaccine dose contained was 300 ug of mutant IDH1 20-mer peptide, accompanied by topical imiquimod. For these receptors, no antigen is known. This specimen consisted of PBMCs, obtained from a glioma patient whose treatment included an IDH1 peptide vaccine. These receptors came from a man aged 35 to 55 with glioma.

This chain connects TRBV2 to TRBJ2-7; 7 bases map to TRBD2. V lost 4 bases to trimming and J lost 7 bases; unmatched junction nucleotides: 4. The germline CDR1 and CDR2 sequences are SNHLY and FYNNEI. This CDR3 spans 12 amino acids. The CDR3: CASSGTGGEQYF. CDR3 nucleotides: TGTGCCAGCAGTGGGACGGGGGGTGAGCAGTACTTC.

This clone appeared a few times. The rearrangement joins TRBV6-4 to TRBJ1-2; 7 bases align to TRBD1. The CDR3 is made up of 13 amino acids. CDR1 and CDR2 (germline): MRHNA, SNTAGT. With 9 bases clipped from V and 8 bases from J, the junction kept 12 bases outside the gene matches. The CDR3 here is CARDDREGQGYTF. The CDR3 region has the DNA TGTGCCAGAGATGACAGGGAGGGACAGGGCTACACCTTC.

The V and J genes are TRBV29-1 and TRBJ1-2, with 7 positions matching TRBD1. With 4 bases clipped from V and 7 bases from J, the junction kept 9 bases outside the gene matches. This CDR3 comprises 13 residues. Looked up from germline, CDR1 is SQVTM and CDR2 is ANQGSEA. The CDR3 here is CSVVPGGGRGYTF. CDR3 nucleotide sequence: TGCAGCGTTGTCCCAGGGGGGGGACGTGGCTACACCTTC.

This clone was seen a few times. The chain couples TRBV18 to TRBJ1-5; D gene ambiguous. The CDR3 length is 14 residues. The germline V and J ends were trimmed by 3 bases and 2 bases, with 8 bases remaining between them. Germline CDR1 KGHSH, CDR2 LQKENI. CDR3 region: CASSPTAGNQPQHF. As DNA, the CDR3 is TGTGCCAGCTCACCCACCGCAGGCAATCAGCCCCAGCATTTT.

The gene calls are TRBV15 and TRBJ2-6; 8 bases map to TRBD1. The trim removed 3 bases at V and 0 bases at J, leaving 10 bases unmatched. The CDR3 is 19 amino acids. From germline, CDR1 is LNHNV and CDR2 YYDKDF (reference sequence). CDR3 sequence reads: CATSSSGQGGLSGANVLTF. CDR3 bases: TGTGCCACCAGCAGCAGTGGACAGGGAGGCCTCTCTGGGGCCAACGTCCTGACTTTC.

The CDR3 DNA is TGTGCCAGTAGTATTCAAAGAAACACCATATATTTT. It specifies CASSIQRNTIYF. The chain has TRBV19 and TRBJ1-3, with no clear D. Germline-derived CDR1 and CDR2 are LNHDA and SQIVND (reference sequence). This CDR3 region has 12 residues. V dropped 3 bases and J dropped 5 bases, with 5 bases sitting between them.

The genes are TRBV7-2 and TRBJ2-2, with 11 bases that match TRBD1. The CDR3 is made up of 14 amino acids. V was pared by 4 bases and J by 7 bases, with 2 bases of the junction left unmatched. CDR1 is SGHTA, CDR2 FQGNSA, per germline. The CDR3 reads CASSWDRGIGELFF. In DNA form, the CDR3 reads TGTGCCAGCAGCTGGGACAGGGGGATCGGGGAGCTGTTTTTT.

V usage is TRBV9 and J usage is TRBJ2-2; TRBD2 aligns across 13 bases. In germline, CDR1 is SGDLS, CDR2 YYNGEE. V shed 4 bases, J shed 0 bases, and the junction held 6 bases outside the gene matches. The CDR3 is made up of 18 amino acids. Here the CDR3 DNA reads TGTGCCAGCAGCAGGGGGACTAGCGGGATCGCGAACACCGGGGAGCTGTTTTTT. The encoded protein is CASSRGTSGIANTGELFF.

This sequence joins TRBV5-8 and TRBJ1-2; 7 positions agree with TRBD1. The V gene's germline CDR1 is SGHTS and CDR2 YDEGEE. The V gene end was trimmed by 2 bases and the J gene end by 6 bases; junction bases not matched to a gene: 4. The CDR3 runs 13 residues. The CDR3 nucleotides read TGTGCCAGCAGCTTAAGGGGGCCCGATGGCTACACCTTC. Translated: CASSLRGPDGYTF.

The table lists this clone with a count of one. The CDR3 sequence: CASSLLGSPLHF. The CDR3 region has the DNA TGTGCCAGCAGCTTACTGGGTTCACCCCTCCACTTT. The chain couples TRBV13 to TRBJ1-6, with D unclear. V was shortened by 2 bases and J by 9 bases, with 5 bases between the two germline ends. Per germline, CDR1 PRHDT and CDR2 FYEKMQ (reference sequence). This CDR3 is built from 12 residues.

V is TRBV7-2 and J is TRBJ1-4; possibly TRBD1 for D (6 bases). V gave up 5 bases and J gave up 6 bases, with 16 bases separating them. The CDR3 has 15 amino acids. The germline V gene encodes CDR1 SGHTA and CDR2 FQGNSA. The CDR3, as DNA: TGTGCCAGCAGCCGGGGGGCGGGTTTAGATGAAAAACTGTTTTTT. Translation gives CASSRGAGLDEKLFF.

Remarks on this clone: The same CDR3 is also encoded by other DNA sequences in this sample. V usage is TRBV7-9 and J usage is TRBJ1-3; 7 positions agree with TRBD1. Looked up from germline, CDR1 is SEHNR and CDR2 is FQNEAQ (reference sequence). The CDR3 is 14 amino acids. After removal of 5 bases from V and 0 bases from J, the junction contained 1 base not matched to a gene. The CDR3 loop is CASSRTGSGNTIYF. The CDR3 nucleotides are TGTGCCAGCAGCCGGACAGGCTCTGGAAACACCATATATTTT. Complete variable domain (other parts from reference TRBV7-9 and TRBJ1-3): DTGVSQNPRHKITKRGQNVTFRCDPISEHNRLYWYRQTLGQGPEFLTYFQNEAQLEKSRLLSDRFSAERPKGSFSTLEIQRTEQGDSAMYLCASSRTGSGNTIYFGEGSWLTVV.

The chain uses TRBV5-4 and TRBJ2-5, with D tentatively TRBD1 (6 bases). This CDR3 contains 15 residues. The germline CDR1 and CDR2 sequences are SGHNT and YYREEE (reference sequence). Trimming took 4 bases from V and 0 from J, leaving 13 bases between them. The CDR3 is CASSRDMSDQETQYF. The CDR3 region has the DNA TGTGCCAGCAGCAGGGACATGTCCGACCAAGAGACCCAGTACTTC. The complete variable domain, with remaining parts taken from reference TRBV5-4 and TRBJ2-5, reads ETGVTQSPTHLIKTRGQQVTLRCSSQSGHNTVSWYQQALGQGPQFIFQYYREEENGRGNFPPRFSGLQFPNYSSELNVNALELDDSALYLCASSRDMSDQETQYFGPGTRLLVL.

The chain links TRBV9 to TRBJ1-2; no clear D gene. V lost 3 bases to trimming and J lost 1 base, with 7 bases between them. The CDR3 loop spans 13 amino acids. Germline values: CDR1 SGDLS, CDR2 YYNGEE. The CDR3 loop is CASSETVNYGYTF. In nucleotides, the CDR3 is TGTGCCAGCAGCGAAACGGTTAACTATGGCTACACCTTC.

The chain links TRBV19 to TRBJ1-2; D might be TRBD1 (6 bases). The CDR3 is 13 amino acids. CDR1 is LNHDA, CDR2 SQIVND, per germline (reference sequence). V gave up 5 bases and J gave up 7 bases, with 14 bases separating them. DNA of the CDR3: TGTGCCAGTAGTTGGTCAGGGGCGACTGGCTACACCTTC. This gives the protein CASSWSGATGYTF.

The chain employs TRBV7-9 and TRBJ1-5; TRBD1 matches 9 bases. The CDR3 spans 19 residues. Germline CDR1 reads SEHNR; CDR2 reads FQNEAQ (reference sequence). V trimming: 1 base; J trimming: 3 bases; junction bases outside the gene matches: 13. CDR3 loop: CASSLVFIRDRVDNQPQHF. In nucleotides, the CDR3 is TGTGCCAGCAGCTTAGTGTTTATCCGGGACAGGGTCGACAATCAGCCCCAGCATTTT. The full variable domain, completed using reference TRBV7-9 and TRBJ1-5, is DTGVSQNPRHKITKRGQNVTFRCDPISEHNRLYWYRQTLGQGPEFLTYFQNEAQLEKSRLLSDRFSAERPKGSFSTLEIQRTEQGDSAMYLCASSLVFIRDRVDNQPQHFGDGTRLSIL.

This rearrangement joins TRBV5-6 to TRBJ1-6; 8 bases are shared with TRBD1. The CDR3 length is 13 residues. The J segment lost 11 bases and the V segment lost 4 bases, leaving 5 bases of the junction unmatched. The germline CDR1 and CDR2 sequences are SGHDT and YYEEEE. This CDR3 reads CASSRQGRAPLHF. The CDR3 DNA follows: TGTGCCAGCAGCAGACAGGGGAGAGCACCCCTCCACTTT.